The clone carrying this T cell receptor (beta chain) is termed medium-sized. As yet, its antigen is unknown. Study-level findings and limits: Tumor Treg TCRs overlapped most with tumor naive CD4+ cells.

TRBV12-4/TRBJ1-2 clonotypes were amplified with adaptor-ligated barcode primers. One entry per CDR3 protein results from TCRdb running MiXCR on the multiplex PCR reads. The table lists more than 450 distinct CDR3 sequences, 15% to 20% of them singletons. CDR3 length equals 13 residues. With 7 bases removed from V and 4 bases from J, the gap between germline ends came to 13 bases. Cells sorted as Tregs were CD4+, CD25+ and CD127-/low. This TCR came from a female donor with breast cancer. The V call is TRBV12-3 or TRBV12-4, the J call TRBJ1-2; no clear D gene. The material sequenced was Tregs sorted from blood. CDR3 sequence (DNA): TGTGCCAGCACCCCGGGCAGCCCCTATGGCTACACCTTC. Encoded protein: CASTPGSPYGYTF.